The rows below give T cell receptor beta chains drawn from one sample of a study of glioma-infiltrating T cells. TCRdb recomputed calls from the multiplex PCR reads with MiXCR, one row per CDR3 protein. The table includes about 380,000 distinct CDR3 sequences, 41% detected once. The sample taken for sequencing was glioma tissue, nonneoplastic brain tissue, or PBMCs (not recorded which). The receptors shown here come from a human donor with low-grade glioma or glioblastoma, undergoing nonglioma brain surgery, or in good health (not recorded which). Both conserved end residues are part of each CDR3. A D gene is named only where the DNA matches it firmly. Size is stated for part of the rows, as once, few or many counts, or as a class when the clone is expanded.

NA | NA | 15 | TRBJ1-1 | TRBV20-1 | TGCAGTGCTAGAGATTTTGGGGGTTGGGACACTGAAGCTTTCTTT | CSARDFGGWDTEAFF
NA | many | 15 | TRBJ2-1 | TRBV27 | TGTGCCAGCAGTTTAGGGAAGACCGGATACAATGAGCAGTTCTTC | CASSLGKTGYNEQFF
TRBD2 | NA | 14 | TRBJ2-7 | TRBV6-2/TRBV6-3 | TGTGCCAGCAGCTCCCAGCGGGAGGCCTACGAGCAGTACTTC | CASSSQREAYEQYF
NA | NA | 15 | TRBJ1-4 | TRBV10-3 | TGTGCCATCAGTGAGTCTTTAGCACAGGGTGGAAAACTGTTTTTT | CAISESLAQGGKLFF
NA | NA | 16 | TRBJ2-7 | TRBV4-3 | TGCGCCAGCAGCCAAGATTTCCCGGATGTTGCCTACGAGCAGTACTTC | CASSQDFPDVAYEQYF
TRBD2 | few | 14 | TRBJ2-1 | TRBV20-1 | TGCAGTGCTGACGGCGGGAGGTATAACAATGAGCAGTTCTTC | CSADGGRYNNEQFF
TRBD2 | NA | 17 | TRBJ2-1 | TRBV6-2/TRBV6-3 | TGTGCCAGCAGTTACCGGATGGGCGGGAGTTCAGGCAATGAGCAGTTCTTC | CASSYRMGGSSGNEQFF
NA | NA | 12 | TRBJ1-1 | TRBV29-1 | TGCAGCGACCGACAGATGAACACTGAAGCTTTCTTT | CSDRQMNTEAFF
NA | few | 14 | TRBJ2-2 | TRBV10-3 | TGTGCCACTTCCTCAGGACAGAAGACCGGGGAGCTGTTTTTT | CATSSGQKTGELFF
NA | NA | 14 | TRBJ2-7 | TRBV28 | TGTGCCAGCTCCGTGAGTGCGGTGACCTACGAGCAGTACTTC | CASSVSAVTYEQYF
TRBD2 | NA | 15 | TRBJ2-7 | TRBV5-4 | TGTGCCAGCAGCCTGGCCGGGCTAGCGGAAGACGAGCAGTACTTC | CASSLAGLAEDEQYF
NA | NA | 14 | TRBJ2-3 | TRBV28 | TGTGCCAGCAGCTCGTGGGGGGAGTCGGATACGCAGTATTTT | CASSSWGESDTQYF
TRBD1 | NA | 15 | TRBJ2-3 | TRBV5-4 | TGTGCCAGCAGCTTGGGTTACAGGGGGCGTGATACGCAGTATTTT | CASSLGYRGRDTQYF
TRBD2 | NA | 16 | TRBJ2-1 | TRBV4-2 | TGTGCCAGCAGCCAAATAGCGGGAGAGATATACAATGAGCAGTTCTTC | CASSQIAGEIYNEQFF
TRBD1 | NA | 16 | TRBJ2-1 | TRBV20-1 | TGCAGTGCTAGGGAAACAACAGGGGGAAAGATCTACGAGCAGTTCTTC | CSARETTGGKIYEQFF
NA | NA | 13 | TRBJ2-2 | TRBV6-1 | TGTGCCAACCTGGACAGGAACACCGGGGAGCTGTTTTTT | CANLDRNTGELFF